This TCR beta chain was captured in a study of identical twins. Template switching supplied a universal primer site; unique molecular identifiers were carried on the cDNA. TCRdb fed the 5' RACE reads into MiXCR, producing one record per CDR3 protein. The sample carries about 720,000 distinct CDR3 sequences, 8.5% to 9% recorded once. Whole-study results and caveats: Monozygotic twins shared more out-of-frame TCR alpha than recombination models predicted.

This clonotype was observed at least ten times. Its cognate antigen is unknown. These data also featured in a second study, about yellow fever vaccine responses in identical twins.

This receptor was taken from a woman under 30 in good health. Material: PBMCs.

The CDR3 sequence: CSVAQGWDQPQHF. CDR3 in DNA: TGCAGCGTTGCTCAGGGTTGGGATCAGCCCCAGCATTTT. The chain has TRBV29-1 and TRBJ1-5, with D possibly matching TRBD1 (5 bases). This CDR3 is 13 amino acids long. The germline V gene has CDR1 SQVTM and CDR2 ANQGSEA. Deletions cut 4 bases from V and 5 bases from J, with 12 bases between.